This passage covers 21 T cell receptor beta chains from one sample sequenced in a study of chemoradiotherapy in HPV16-positive cancers. This table comes from immunoSEQ multiplex PCR, and its TCRdb copy is limited to in-frame clones, with some not included. The profile shows around 13,000 clones, approximately 75% of them singletons. Specimen collection occurred from a patient who underwent chemoradiotherapy. These receptors all come from a human donor with HPV-associated anogenital cancer.

The chain joins TRBV4-3 to TRBJ2-7; D may correspond to TRBD1 or TRBD2 (6 bases each). V lost 0 bases to trimming and J lost 7 bases, with 22 bases between them. Germline CDR1 and CDR2: LGHNA and YSLEER. This CDR3 region has 17 residues. For the CDR3, the DNA is TGCGCCAGCAGCCAAGATCCCCGAGGGGGGCTAAAGAGTGAGCAGTACTTC. It encodes CASSQDPRGGLKSEQYF.

The genes are TRBV5-6 and TRBJ1-5; no firm D call. Germline V gene lookup returns CDR1 SGHDT and CDR2 YYEEEE. The CDR3 consists of 14 residues. The V end was cut by 0 bases, the J end by 5 bases, with 9 bases between. The CDR3 here is CASSLGLVHQPQHF. In nucleotides, the CDR3 is TGTGCCAGCAGCTTGGGGCTAGTACATCAGCCCCAGCATTTT.

V gene TRBV7-6 combines with J gene TRBJ2-3; no clear D gene. The CDR3 length is 15 residues. Per the germline V gene, CDR1 is SGHVS and CDR2 is FNYEAQ. Trimming removed 3 bases at V and 4 bases at J, with 14 bases between. CDR3 in DNA: TGTGCCAGCAGCTTGGGAAGCTACTCGGCAGATACGCAGTATTTT. This translates into CASSLGSYSADTQYF.

V and J are TRBV7-8 and TRBJ1-5, with 7 bases aligning to TRBD1. Germline assignment: CDR1 SGHVS and CDR2 FQNEAQ. Trimming removed 6 bases from V and 4 bases from J; junction bases left unmatched: 3. The CDR3 is 13 residues long. The CDR3 spells CASSTTGNQPQHF. CDR3 in DNA: TGTGCCAGCAGTACGACAGGGAATCAGCCCCAGCATTTT.

The V gene is TRBV2, the J gene TRBJ2-5, with D perhaps TRBD1 or TRBD2 (6 bases each). This CDR3 contains 15 residues. Germline assignment: CDR1 SNHLY and CDR2 FYNNEI. Trimming stripped 2 bases from V and 4 bases from J, with 14 bases between. The CDR3 region is CASSEMGGVGETQYF. For the CDR3, the DNA is TGTGCCAGCAGTGAAATGGGGGGCGTTGGAGAGACCCAGTACTTC.

The chain employs TRBV10-3 and TRBJ1-5; no reliable D call. CDR1 is ENHRY and CDR2 is SYGVKD in the germline V gene. V was cut by 3 bases and J by 4 bases, with 4 bases left in between. This CDR3 region has 12 residues. The CDR3 protein is CAISDGNQPQHF. The CDR3 bases are TGTGCCATCAGTGACGGTAATCAGCCCCAGCATTTT.

The chain links TRBV28 to TRBJ1-5; no reliable D call. The germline gives CDR1 MDHEN, CDR2 SYDVKM. Trimming removed 3 bases from V and 9 bases from J, with 18 bases in between. The CDR3 length is 15 residues. As DNA, the CDR3 is TGTGCCAGCAGTTTCCCGCGCGACTCGGTCCGGCCCCAGCATTTT. This sequence encodes CASSFPRDSVRPQHF.

The CDR3 sequence: CASSRGRDYGYTF. In nucleotides, the CDR3 is TGTGCCAGCAGCCGAGGAAGGGACTATGGCTACACCTTC. The chain combines TRBV13 with TRBJ1-2; D gene ambiguous. The germline V gene has CDR1 PRHDT and CDR2 FYEKMQ (reference sequence). The ends were cut back, 5 bases at V and 3 bases at J, with 10 bases in the middle. This CDR3 region has 13 residues.

This rearrangement joins TRBV18 to TRBJ2-1; 11 nucleotides line up with TRBD1. With V trimmed by 5 bases and J by 4 bases, 7 bases remained unmatched. Per the germline V gene, CDR1 is KGHSH and CDR2 is LQKENI. This CDR3 contains 16 residues. The CDR3 nucleotides read TGTGCCAGCTCATCAGCCGGGACAGGGGGTTACAATGAGCAGTTCTTC. It codes for CASSSAGTGGYNEQFF.

The chain is built from TRBV6-1 and TRBJ2-5; D is perhaps TRBD1 or TRBD2 (5 bases each). The DNA matches TRBJ2-7 better at its end, which makes the J call doubtful. Germline CDR1 MNHNS, CDR2 SASEGT. The CDR3 sequence is 14 residues long. The CDR3 here is CATNTGPAEYEQYF. The DNA of the CDR3 is TGTGCCACCAATACGGGACCCGCCGAATACGAGCAGTACTTC.

This clone was recorded a few times. This chain uses TRBV30 with TRBJ1-2, with unresolved D. The CDR3 is made up of 13 amino acids. Looked up from germline, CDR1 is GTSNPN and CDR2 is SVGIG (reference sequence). Trimming stripped 2 bases from V and 2 bases from J, with 9 bases between. The CDR3: CAWSQALNYGYTF. CDR3 coding DNA: TGTGCCTGGAGTCAAGCATTGAACTATGGCTACACCTTC.

The chain links TRBV5-4 to TRBJ2-3, with D unresolved. Germline lookup yields CDR1 SGHNT and CDR2 YYREEE (reference sequence). The CDR3 consists of 14 residues. V dropped 7 bases and J dropped 0 bases, with 12 bases sitting between them. Here the CDR3 DNA reads TGTGCCAGCCGCTCGGCCTCTAGCACAGATACGCAGTATTTT. Protein product: CASRSASSTDTQYF.

This sequence joins TRBV27 and TRBJ2-6; D not resolved. V was cut by 5 bases and J by 6 bases, with 11 bases left in between. The CDR3 loop spans 14 amino acids. Germline CDR1 and CDR2: MNHEY and SMNVEV (reference sequence). CDR3 sequence (DNA): TGTGCCAGCAGTACGACTGATTCGGCCAACGTCCTGACTTTC. Its protein is CASSTTDSANVLTF.

The V call is TRBV5-1, the J call TRBJ2-1; TRBD2 aligns across 8 bases. Germline lookup yields CDR1 SGHRS and CDR2 YFSETQ. J was trimmed by 8 bases and V by 3 bases; bases with no gene match: 7. CDR3 size: 14 residues. The CDR3 loop reads CASSSSGRGDEQFF. As DNA, the CDR3 is TGCGCCAGCAGCTCGAGCGGGAGAGGCGATGAGCAGTTCTTC.

CDR3 amino acids: CASSLTGQSNNEQFF. Here the CDR3 DNA reads TGTGCCAGTAGTCTCACGGGACAGTCGAACAATGAGCAGTTCTTC. The J gene is TRBJ2-1, the V gene TRBV19; 7 nucleotides align to TRBD1. The ends lost 5 bases at V and 5 bases at J; junction bases unmatched: 9. Per the germline V gene, CDR1 is LNHDA and CDR2 is SQIVND (reference sequence). The CDR3 consists of 15 residues.

The CDR3, as DNA: TGTGCCAGCAGCTTATTCAACGATGGGGCCTACGAGCAGTACTTC. Its protein product is CASSLFNDGAYEQYF. The rearrangement links TRBV7-2 to TRBJ2-7; D not certain. The CDR3 has 15 residues. Germline V gene data show CDR1 as SGHTA and CDR2 as FQGNSA. Between the trimmed V and J ends, which lost 2 bases and 2 bases, there was a span of 13 bases.

The chain couples TRBV30 to TRBJ1-2; possibly TRBD1 for D (5 bases). The CDR3 is made up of 13 amino acids. The V end lost 2 bases, the J end lost 4 bases, and 11 bases lay between the germline ends. The germline V gene encodes CDR1 GTSNPN and CDR2 SVGIG (reference sequence). CDR3 bases: TGTGCCTGGAGTATCTCCAGGGCCTATGGCTACACCTTC. Its translation is CAWSISRAYGYTF.

The rearrangement joins TRBV9 to TRBJ2-7; D might be TRBD1 (6 bases). Germline V gives CDR1 SGDLS, CDR2 YYNGEE. The CDR3 is made up of 16 amino acids. V gave up 4 bases and J gave up 7 bases, with 24 bases separating them. Here the CDR3 reads CASSPFAGAVREEQYF. In DNA, the CDR3 is TGTGCCAGCAGCCCATTCGCAGGGGCAGTTCGAGAGGAGCAGTACTTC.

This clone has more than one count but fewer than ten. This chain uses TRBV6-1 with TRBJ2-3, with D perhaps matching TRBD1 (8 bases). The germline CDR1 and CDR2 sequences are MNHNS and SASEGT. This CDR3 is built from 15 residues. Trimming stripped 4 bases from V and 4 bases from J, with 15 bases between. This CDR3 is CASSASTGGADTQYF. CDR3 DNA sequence: TGTGCCAGCAGTGCATCCACAGGGGGGGCAGATACGCAGTATTTT.

This sequence joins TRBV18 and TRBJ1-2; no clear D gene. This CDR3 comprises 13 residues. CDR1 and CDR2 (germline): KGHSH, LQKENI. The V and J ends lost 3 bases and 0 bases respectively, with 5 bases between them. As DNA, the CDR3 is TGTGCCAGCTCACCGACATCTAACTATGGCTACACCTTC. Translation gives CASSPTSNYGYTF.

The genes are TRBV4-1 and TRBJ1-5; the match to TRBD1 covers 8 bases. Germline V lookup: CDR1 MGHRA, CDR2 YSYEKL. Losses at the gene ends were 2 bases for V and 3 bases for J; bases not matched to a gene: 9. CDR3 size: 17 residues. CDR3 in amino acids: CASSQLVPTGVNQPQHF. The CDR3 nucleotides are TGCGCCAGCAGCCAACTTGTCCCGACAGGGGTCAATCAGCCCCAGCATTTT.